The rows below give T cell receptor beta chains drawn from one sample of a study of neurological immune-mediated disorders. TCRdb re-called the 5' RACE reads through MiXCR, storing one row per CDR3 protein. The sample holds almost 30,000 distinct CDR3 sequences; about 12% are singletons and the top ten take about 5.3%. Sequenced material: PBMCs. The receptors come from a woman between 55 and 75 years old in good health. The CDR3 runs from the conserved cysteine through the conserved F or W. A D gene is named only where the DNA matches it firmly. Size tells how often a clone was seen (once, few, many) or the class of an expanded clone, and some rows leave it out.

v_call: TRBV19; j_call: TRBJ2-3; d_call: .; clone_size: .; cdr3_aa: CASSQADDGAYEQYFGPGTDTQYF; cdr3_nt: .
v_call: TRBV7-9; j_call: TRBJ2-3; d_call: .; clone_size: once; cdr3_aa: CASSLDSGRDTQYF; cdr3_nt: TGTGCCAGCAGCTTAGATTCCGGGCGAGATACGCAGTATTTT
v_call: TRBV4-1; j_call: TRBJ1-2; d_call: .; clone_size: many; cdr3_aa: CASSHPAKGVSWGYTF; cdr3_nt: TGCGCCAGCAGCCATCCCGCCAAGGGGGTATCGTGGGGCTACACCTTC
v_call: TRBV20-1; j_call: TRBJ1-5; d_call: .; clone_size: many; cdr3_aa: CSAFSTQGLPSPQHF; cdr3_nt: TGCAGTGCTTTCAGCACACAGGGTCTTCCTTCGCCCCAGCATTTT
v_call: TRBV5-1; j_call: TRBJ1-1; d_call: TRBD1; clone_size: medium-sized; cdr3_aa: CASSFQGEGTEAFF; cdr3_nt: TGCGCCAGCAGCTTCCAGGGGGAAGGGACTGAAGCTTTCTTT
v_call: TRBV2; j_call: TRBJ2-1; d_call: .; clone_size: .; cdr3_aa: CASSEADLGGQFF; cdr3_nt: TGTGCCAGCAGTGAAGCCGACTTAGGCGGGCAGTTCTTC
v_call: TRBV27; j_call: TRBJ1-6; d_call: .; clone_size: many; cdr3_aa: CASSPRGSYNSPLHF; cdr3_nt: TGTGCCAGCAGTCCCCGGGGCTCCTATAATTCACCCCTCCACTTT
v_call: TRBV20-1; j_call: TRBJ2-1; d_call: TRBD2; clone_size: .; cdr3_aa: CSARGRGCKANEQFF; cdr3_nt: TGCAGTGCTAGGGGGCGGGGGTGCAAGGCTAATGAGCAGTTCTTC
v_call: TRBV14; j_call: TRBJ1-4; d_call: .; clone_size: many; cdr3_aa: CASSPGQLRSNEKLFF; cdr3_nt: TGTGCCAGCAGCCCCGGACAGTTGCGGTCAAATGAAAAACTGTTTTTT
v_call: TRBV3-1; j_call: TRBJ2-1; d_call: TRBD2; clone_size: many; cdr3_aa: CASSQDSGSSYNEQFF; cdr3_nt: TGTGCCAGCAGCCAGGACAGCGGGAGCTCCTACAATGAGCAGTTCTTC
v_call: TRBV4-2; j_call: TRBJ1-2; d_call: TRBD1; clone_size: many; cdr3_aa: CASSQVRGRGDGYTF; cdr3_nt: TGTGCCAGCAGCCAAGTGAGGGGGCGCGGCGATGGCTACACCTTC
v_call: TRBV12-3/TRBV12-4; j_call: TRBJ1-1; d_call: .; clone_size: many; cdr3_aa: CASSFNRVTEAFF; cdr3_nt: TGTGCCAGCAGTTTCAACAGGGTTACTGAAGCTTTCTTT
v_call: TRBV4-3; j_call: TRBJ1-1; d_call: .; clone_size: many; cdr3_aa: CASSQDLGAEAFF; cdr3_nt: TGCGCCAGCAGCCAAGATTTGGGGGCTGAAGCTTTCTTT
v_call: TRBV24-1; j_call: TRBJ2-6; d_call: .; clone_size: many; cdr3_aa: CATSDTRAGANVLTF; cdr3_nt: TGTGCCACGAGTGATACCCGGGCTGGGGCCAACGTCCTGACTTTC
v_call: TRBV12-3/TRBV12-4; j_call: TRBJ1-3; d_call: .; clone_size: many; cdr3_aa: CASSTTRGGWGNTIYF; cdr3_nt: TGTGCCAGCAGCACTACCCGCGGGGGCTGGGGAAACACCATATATTTT
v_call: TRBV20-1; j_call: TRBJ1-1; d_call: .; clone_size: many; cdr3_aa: CSASYQYTEAFF; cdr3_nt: TGCAGTGCTAGTTATCAGTACACTGAAGCTTTCTTT
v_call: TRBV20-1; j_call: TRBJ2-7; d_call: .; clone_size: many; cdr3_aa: CSGSDRVYEQYF; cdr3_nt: TGCAGCGGGAGCGACAGGGTCTACGAGCAGTACTTC
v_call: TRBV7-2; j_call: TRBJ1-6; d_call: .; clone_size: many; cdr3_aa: CASSLEGGVDNSPLHF; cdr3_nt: TGTGCCAGCAGCTTAGAGGGGGGGGTTGACAATTCACCCCTCCACTTT
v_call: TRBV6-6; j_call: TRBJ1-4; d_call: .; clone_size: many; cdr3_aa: CASSSGRRALEKLFF; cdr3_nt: TGTGCCAGCAGCTCCGGTCGCAGGGCGCTTGAAAAACTGTTTTTT
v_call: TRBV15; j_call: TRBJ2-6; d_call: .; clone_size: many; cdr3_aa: CATSAEHSGANVLTF; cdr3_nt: TGTGCCACCTCGGCAGAGCACTCTGGGGCCAACGTCCTGACTTTC
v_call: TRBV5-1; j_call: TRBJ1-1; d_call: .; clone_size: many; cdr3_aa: CASSLDGGSTEAFF; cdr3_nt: TGCGCCAGCAGCTTGGATGGGGGGAGCACTGAAGCTTTCTTT
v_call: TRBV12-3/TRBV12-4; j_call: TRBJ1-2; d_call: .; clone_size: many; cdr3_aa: CASNRDTDYGYTF; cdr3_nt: TGTGCCAGTAACCGGGACACAGACTATGGCTACACCTTC
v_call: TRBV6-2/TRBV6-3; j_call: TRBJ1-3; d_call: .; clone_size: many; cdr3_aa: CASNRDTSGNTIYF; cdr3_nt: TGTGCCAGCAACCGGGACACCTCTGGAAACACCATATATTTT